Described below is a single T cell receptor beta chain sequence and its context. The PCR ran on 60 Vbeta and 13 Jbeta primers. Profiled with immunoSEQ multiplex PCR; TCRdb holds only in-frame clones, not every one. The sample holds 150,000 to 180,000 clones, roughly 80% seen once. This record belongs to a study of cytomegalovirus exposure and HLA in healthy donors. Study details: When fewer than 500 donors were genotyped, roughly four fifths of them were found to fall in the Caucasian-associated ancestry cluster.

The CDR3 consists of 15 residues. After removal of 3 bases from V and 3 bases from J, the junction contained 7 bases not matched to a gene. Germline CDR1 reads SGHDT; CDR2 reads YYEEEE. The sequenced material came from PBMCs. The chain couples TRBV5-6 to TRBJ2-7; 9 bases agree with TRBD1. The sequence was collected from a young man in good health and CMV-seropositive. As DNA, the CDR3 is TGTGCCAGCAGCTGGAGGGACAGGGCTATCTACGAGCAGTACTTC. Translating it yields CASSWRDRAIYEQYF.